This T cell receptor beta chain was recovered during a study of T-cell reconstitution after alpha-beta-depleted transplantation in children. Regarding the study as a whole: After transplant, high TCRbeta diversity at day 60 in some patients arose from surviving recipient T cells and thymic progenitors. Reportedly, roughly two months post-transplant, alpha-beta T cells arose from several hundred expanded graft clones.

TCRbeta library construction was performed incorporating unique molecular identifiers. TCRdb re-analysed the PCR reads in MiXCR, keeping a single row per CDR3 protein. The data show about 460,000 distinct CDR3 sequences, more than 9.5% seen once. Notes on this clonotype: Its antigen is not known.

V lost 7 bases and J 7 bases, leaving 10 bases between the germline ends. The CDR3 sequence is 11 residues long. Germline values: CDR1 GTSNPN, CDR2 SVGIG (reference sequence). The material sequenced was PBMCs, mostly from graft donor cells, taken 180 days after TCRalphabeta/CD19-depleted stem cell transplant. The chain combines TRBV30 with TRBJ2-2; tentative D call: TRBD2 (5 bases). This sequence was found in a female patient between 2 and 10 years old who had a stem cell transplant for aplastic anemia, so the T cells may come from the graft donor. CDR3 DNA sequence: TGTGCCTTAGCTAGCCACGGGGAGCTGTTTTTT. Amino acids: CALASHGELFF.